One sample yielded the 6 T cell receptor beta chains listed below, sequenced in a study of Graves' ophthalmopathy and Graves' hyperthyroidism. Using RNA transcripts, the TCR beta CDR3 regions were amplified. The workflow started with a first-round RT-PCR run with HTBI primers and then moved on to a second-round multiplex PCR. Each CDR3 protein gets one entry after TCRdb re-called the multiplex PCR reads with MiXCR. Here the sample spans about 340,000 distinct CDR3 sequences, 17% being singletons. The sample consisted of peripheral blood. The receptor set was obtained from an adult man with Graves' ophthalmopathy.

This clonotype appeared a few times. A junction end diverges from the germline sequence, so it may reflect a read error. J is TRBJ2-2 and V is TRBV11-1, with TRBD2 matching 13 bases. There are 18 residues in the CDR3. Germline CDR1 and CDR2: SGHAT and FQDESV (reference sequence). The CDR3 reads CASSQPNPLAGGPGELSF. The DNA of the CDR3 is TGTGCCAGCAGCCAGCCTAACCCACTAGCGGGAGGGCCTGGGGAGCTGTCTTTT.

This clonotype was observed at least ten times. The chain joins TRBV7-8 to TRBJ2-2; either TRBD1 or TRBD2 may supply D (6 bases each). The CDR3 has 15 residues. Trimming removed 3 bases from V and 4 bases from J, with 12 bases in between. CDR1 SGHVS and CDR2 FQNEAQ come from the germline V gene. The CDR3 nucleotides are TGTGCCAGCAGCTTCCGGGGGCGGTCCACCGGGGAGCTGTTTTTT. Its protein is CASSFRGRSTGELFF.

This clonotype was found many times. This chain connects TRBV20-1 to TRBJ1-1; TRBD1 is a possible D gene (6 bases). Trimming cost V 5 bases and J 1 base, with 14 bases left between them. The CDR3 loop spans 14 amino acids. Germline assignment: CDR1 DFQATT and CDR2 SNEGSKA (reference sequence). CDR3 amino acids: CSADDRRANTEAFF. The CDR3 nucleotides read TGCAGTGCTGATGACAGGCGCGCGAACACTGAAGCTTTCTTT.

This clonotype has a count of ten or more. The V and J genes are TRBV6-2 or TRBV6-3 and TRBJ2-5, with D hard to call. V lost 4 bases and J 4 bases, leaving 13 bases between the germline ends. Germline CDR1 is MNHEY and CDR2 is SVGEGT. The CDR3 runs to 14 residues. The DNA for the CDR3 is TGTGCCAGCAGTTCGGTTGAGGTTCTAGAGACCCAGTACTTC. It specifies CASSSVEVLETQYF.

This clonotype showed up many times. The V and J genes are TRBV30 and TRBJ2-2; no reliable D call. CDR3 size: 12 residues. Germline V CDR1 and CDR2: GTSNPN, SVGIG (reference sequence). V was shortened by 2 bases and J by 3 bases, with 4 bases between the two germline ends. CDR3 nucleotides: TGTGCCTGGAGTAGATACACCGGGGAGCTGTTTTTT. Protein product: CAWSRYTGELFF.

This clonotype was seen ten or more times. The rearrangement uses TRBV28 and TRBJ1-4; D ambiguous. The germline gives CDR1 MDHEN, CDR2 SYDVKM. The CDR3 spans 11 residues. V shed 2 bases and J shed 6 bases, with 1 base lying between them. The CDR3 sequence is CASSLDEKLFF. CDR3 in DNA: TGTGCCAGCAGTTTAGATGAAAAACTGTTTTTT.